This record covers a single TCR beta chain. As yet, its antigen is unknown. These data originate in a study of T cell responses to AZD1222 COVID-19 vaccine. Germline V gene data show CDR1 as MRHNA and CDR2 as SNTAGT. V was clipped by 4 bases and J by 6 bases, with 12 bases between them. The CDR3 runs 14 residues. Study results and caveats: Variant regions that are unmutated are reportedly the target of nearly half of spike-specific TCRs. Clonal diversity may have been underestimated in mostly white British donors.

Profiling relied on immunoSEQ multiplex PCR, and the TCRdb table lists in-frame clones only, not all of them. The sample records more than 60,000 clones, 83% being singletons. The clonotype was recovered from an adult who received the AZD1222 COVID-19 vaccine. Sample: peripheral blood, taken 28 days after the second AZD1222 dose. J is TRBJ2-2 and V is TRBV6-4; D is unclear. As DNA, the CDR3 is TGTGCCAGCAGTGTCACATGGGCCGCCGGGGAGCTGTTTTTT. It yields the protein CASSVTWAAGELFF.